This TCR beta chain stems from a study of T cell repertoires in cytomegalovirus infection. General study findings and limits: CMV-specific TCR beta clonotypes restricted by HLA-C dominated the ex vivo response.

Worth noting for this clonotype: What it binds is not known.

TCRdb re-analysed the reads in MiXCR, keeping a single row per CDR3 protein. In the table there are nearly 700,000 distinct CDR3 sequences, roughly 33% of which are singletons. This CDR3 spans 21 amino acids. The germline V gene has CDR1 SGHNT and CDR2 YYREEE (reference sequence). Trimming left V 0 bases short and J 3 bases short, with 29 bases between. This rearrangement joins TRBV5-4 to TRBJ2-3; the D gene could be TRBD1 or TRBD2 (5 bases each). The source of this sequence is a human donor in good health (CMV status not recorded). Some clones in this sample may be carry-over from other donors' samples. The specimen was cultured PBMCs, collected from culture after CMV antigen stimulation. The CDR3 sequence: CASSLDRPGPPPDLPTDTQYF. DNA for the CDR3: TGTGCCAGCAGCTTGGATCGCCCGGGACCCCCGCCTGATCTTCCGACAGATACGCAGTATTTT.